A single sample is the source of the 8 T cell receptor beta chains below, sequenced in a study of T cell repertoires in cytomegalovirus infection. TCRdb used MiXCR to reprocess the reads, holding one entry per CDR3 protein. The data show about 830,000 distinct CDR3 sequences, over 25% seen once. These TCRs are of unknown antigen specificity. The input for sequencing was cultured CD8+ T cells from PBMCs, taken from culture after CMV antigen stimulation. Receptors were obtained from a human donor in good health (CMV status not recorded). Some clones in this sample may be carry-over from other donors' samples.

This clonotype was observed a handful of times. CDR3 protein: CASSQGSQGIYEQYF. The CDR3 DNA reads as TGTGCCAGCAGCCAAGGGAGCCAGGGAATCTACGAGCAGTACTTC. The rearrangement joins TRBV3-1 to TRBJ2-7; D possibly corresponds to TRBD1 (5 bases). V was pared by 1 base and J by 3 bases, with 13 bases between. Germline assignment: CDR1 LGHDT and CDR2 YNNKEL (reference sequence). The CDR3 covers 15 residues.

The chain links TRBV11-2 to TRBJ2-5, with D uncertain. Germline V lookup: CDR1 SGHAT, CDR2 FQNNGV. V was cut by 6 bases and J by 4 bases, with 27 bases left in between. This CDR3 has 18 amino acids. CDR3 region: CASSPLISWTGGRETQYF. DNA for the CDR3: TGTGCCAGCAGTCCCTTAATTTCGTGGACCGGCGGAAGAGAGACCCAGTACTTC. Complete variable domain (other parts from reference TRBV11-2 and TRBJ2-5): EAGVAQSPRYKIIEKRQSVAFWCNPISGHATLYWYQQILGQGPKLLIQFQNNGVVDDSQLPKDRFSAERLKGVDSTLKIQPAKLEDSAVYLCASSPLISWTGGRETQYFGPGTRLLVL.

This clonotype was picked up one time. The chain recombines TRBV6-5 with TRBJ1-2; D not certain. Germline CDR1 reads MNHEY; CDR2 reads SVGAGI. V shed 7 bases and J shed 1 base, with 19 bases lying between them. The CDR3 sequence is 16 residues long. The CDR3 loop is CASTSPSVWVNYGYTF. The DNA of the CDR3 is TGTGCCAGCACCTCTCCTTCAGTATGGGTTAACTATGGCTACACCTTC.

The rearrangement links TRBV4-2 to TRBJ2-2; 9 nucleotides line up with TRBD2. V shed 4 bases and J 5 bases; nucleotides not matched to a gene: 11. The germline gives CDR1 LGHNA, CDR2 YNFKEQ. The CDR3 has 17 amino acids. In nucleotides, the CDR3 is TGTGCCAGCAGCCTCCCCCAAGGCGGGGGGGCTACCGGGGAGCTGTTTTTT. Encoded protein: CASSLPQGGGATGELFF.

The sample holds a few counts of this clonotype. The V call is TRBV2, the J call TRBJ2-7; a weak D match, TRBD2 (6 bases). The CDR3 consists of 12 residues. The germline CDR1 and CDR2 sequences are SNHLY and FYNNEI. Trimming stripped 6 bases from V and 5 bases from J, with 11 bases between. The CDR3 sequence is CASRGRRDEQYV. The CDR3 bases are TGTGCCAGCAGGGGACGGAGGGACGAGCAGTACGTC.

The table lists this clonotype with a count of one. This rearrangement joins TRBV20-1 to TRBJ2-2; TRBD1 agrees at 7 bases. V dropped 2 bases and J dropped 1; count of bases not matched to a gene: 19. Germline V gene sequence: CDR1 DFQATT, CDR2 SNEGSKA (reference sequence). The CDR3 extends over 20 amino acids. This CDR3 is CSARPRTTFDRVKNTGELFF. CDR3 in DNA: TGCAGTGCTAGACCCCGTACGACTTTCGACAGGGTGAAGAACACCGGGGAGCTGTTTTTT.

The genes are TRBV4-1 and TRBJ2-1, with D hard to call. The CDR3 spans 14 residues. The V end was cut by 1 base, the J end by 0 bases, with 4 bases between. Germline values: CDR1 MGHRA, CDR2 YSYEKL. CDR3 sequence: CASSQVGSYNEQFF. The CDR3 nucleotides read TGCGCCAGCAGCCAAGTAGGCTCCTACAATGAGCAGTTCTTC.

This clonotype was detected a few times. CDR3: CASSPRRGNTDTQYF. The CDR3 nucleotides are TGTGCCAGCAGCCCTAGGAGGGGAAACACAGATACGCAGTATTTT. This chain connects TRBV7-6 to TRBJ2-3, with D possibly TRBD2 on 6 matching bases. Trimming took 5 bases from V and 2 from J, leaving 14 bases between them. Germline CDR1 is SGHVS and CDR2 is FNYEAQ. There are 15 residues in the CDR3.